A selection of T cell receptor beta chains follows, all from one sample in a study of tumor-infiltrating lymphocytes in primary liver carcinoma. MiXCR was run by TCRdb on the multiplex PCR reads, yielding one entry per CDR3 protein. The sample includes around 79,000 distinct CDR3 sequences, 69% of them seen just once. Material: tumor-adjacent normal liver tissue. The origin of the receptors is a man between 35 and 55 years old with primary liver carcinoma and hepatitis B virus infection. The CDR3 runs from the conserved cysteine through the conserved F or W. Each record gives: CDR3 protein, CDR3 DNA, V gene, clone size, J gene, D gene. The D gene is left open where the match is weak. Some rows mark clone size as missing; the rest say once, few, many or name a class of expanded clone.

CANSVELAVPGKAGELFF,TGTGCCAACAGTGTCGAACTAGCGGTCCCGGGGAAAGCCGGGGAGCTGTTTTTT,TRBV2,-,TRBJ2-2,TRBD2
CASSQGTSGSLGPGELFF,TGTGCCAGCAGCCAAGGGACTAGCGGGAGTCTAGGTCCCGGGGAGCTGTTTTTT,TRBV4-2,few,TRBJ2-2,TRBD2
CASIPRTPVNSPLHF,TGTGCCAGCATCCCGAGGACTCCAGTGAATTCACCCCTCCACTTT,TRBV5-6,-,TRBJ1-6,-
CSGGAGTWELFF,TGCAGTGGAGGCGCTGGCACCTGGGAGCTGTTTTTT,TRBV29-1,-,TRBJ2-2,-
CASSYWGAGTEDYEQYF,TGTGCCAGCAGTTATTGGGGAGCCGGGACCGAGGACTACGAGCAGTACTTC,TRBV6-2/TRBV6-3,-,TRBJ2-7,-
CASSQVEGGSGGTDTQYF,TGTGCCAGCAGCCAAGTTGAGGGTGGTAGCGGGGGGACAGATACGCAGTATTTT,TRBV4-2,many,TRBJ2-3,TRBD2
CASSPLMNTEAFF,TGTGCCAGCAGCCCTTTGATGAACACTGAAGCTTTCTTT,TRBV7-9,many,TRBJ1-1,-
CASSLGPWSSGRREIQYF,TGTGCCAGCAGCTTAGGTCCGTGGTCTAGCGGGAGAAGAGAGATCCAGTACTTC,TRBV11-2,once,TRBJ2-5,TRBD2
CAGPAGYGQYF,TGTGCCGGGCCGGCGGGCTACGGGCAGTACTTC,TRBV6-2/TRBV6-3,-,TRBJ2-7,-
CASSQPVSYEQYF,TGCGCCAGTAGCCAACCAGTTTCCTACGAGCAGTACTTC,TRBV4-3,-,TRBJ2-7,-
CASSFLRLVGAGAVTQYF,TGTGCCAGTAGCTTCCTCCGACTAGTGGGAGCGGGGGCAGTTACGCAGTATTTT,TRBV6-2/TRBV6-3,once,TRBJ2-3,TRBD2
CACSSRGGSYGYTF,TGTGCCTGCAGTTCTCGTGGGGGTAGCTATGGCTACACCTTC,TRBV12-3/TRBV12-4,once,TRBJ1-2,-
CVSARVYNEQFF,TGTGTCAGCGCAAGGGTCTACAATGAGCAGTTCTTC,TRBV11-1,-,TRBJ2-1,-
CASSQERFETGGWELYF,TGTGCCAGCAGCCAAGAGAGGTTCGAGACAGGGGGCTGGGAGCTGTACTTC,TRBV4-2,-,TRBJ2-7,TRBD1
CVSGLQGGEQFF,TGTGTTAGTGGTCTCCAAGGGGGTGAGCAGTTCTTC,TRBV12-5,-,TRBJ2-1,-
CANSLDRGSLYEQHF,TGTGCCAACAGCTTGGATCGCGGGAGCCTCTACGAACAGCACTTC,TRBV5-4,-,TRBJ2-7,TRBD2
CASSQDWGDEQFF,TGTGCCAGCAGCCAAGATTGGGGGGATGAGCAGTTCTTC,TRBV4-2,many,TRBJ2-1,-
CVVTNGNSDTQYF,TGTGTCGTAACTAACGGGAACTCAGATACGCAGTATTTT,TRBV11-2,-,TRBJ2-3,-
CASSLIPSSYNEQIF,TGTGCCAGCAGTTTAATCCCAAGCTCCTACAATGAGCAGATCTTT,TRBV6-2/TRBV6-3,once,TRBJ2-1,-
CASSDFGRRYERYF,TGCGCCAGCAGTGATTTCGGGAGGCGCTACGAGCGGTACTTC,TRBV10-2,-,TRBJ2-7,TRBD2
CASSMDGGQPQHF,TGTGCCAGCAGTATGGACGGGGGACAGCCCCAGCATTTT,TRBV12-3/TRBV12-4,once,TRBJ1-5,-
CASGQEAHAAAETQYF,TGTGCAAGCGGCCAAGAGGCCCACGCAGCAGCAGAGACCCAGTATTTC,TRBV4-2,-,TRBJ2-5,-
CASTEQFQETQYF,TGTGCCAGCACGGAGCAGTTCCAAGAGACCCAGTACTTC,TRBV6-1,many,TRBJ2-5,-
CASSLGQYNAQFF,TGTGCCAGCAGCTTGGGACAGTACAATGCGCAATTCTTC,TRBV5-4,-,TRBJ2-1,-
CGVVTGPSDSYGYTF,TGCGGCGTTGTCACCGGGCCCTCAGACAGCTATGGCTACACCTTC,TRBV29-1,once,TRBJ1-2,-
CASSEGLGSDTQYF,TGTGCTAGCAGTGAAGGACTAGGGTCAGATACGCAATATTTT,TRBV6-1,-,TRBJ2-3,TRBD2
CASNLYANEQFF,TGTGCCAGCAACTTATATGCCAATGAGCAGTTCTTC,TRBV11-3,once,TRBJ2-1,-
CASSVRPYDYGYTF,TGTGCCAGTAGTGTGCGGCCCTACGACTATGGCTACACCTTC,TRBV19,-,TRBJ1-2,-
CASAEGGVNTGKLFF,TGTGCCAGCGCCGAAGGGGGAGTCAACACCGGGAAGCTGTTTTTT,TRBV12-3/TRBV12-4,-,TRBJ2-2,-
CASSPQLLGTDTQYF,TGTGCCAGCAGCCCACAACTTCTAGGCACAGATACGCAGTATTTT,TRBV14,many,TRBJ2-3,-
CASSDRGANEKLFF,TGCGCCAGCAGTGACAGGGGCGCTAATGAAAAACTGTTTTTT,TRBV10-2,many,TRBJ1-4,-
CASSQVLGPPFYGYTF,TGTGCCAGCAGCCAAGTGCTGGGCCCCCCTTTCTATGGCTACACCTTC,TRBV4-1,-,TRBJ1-2,-
CASSQDLGCGYEQYF,TGCGCCAGCAGTCAAGATTTGGGATGTGGATACGAGCAGTACTTC,TRBV4-1,few,TRBJ2-7,-
CATGTPQTFEQYF,TGTGCTACCGGGACACCGCAGACCTTCGAGCAGTACTTC,TRBV6-5,-,TRBJ2-7,-
CSVGLAGGFYNEYFF,TGCAGCGTTGGATTAGCGGGAGGGTTCTACAATGAGTACTTCTTC,TRBV29-1,-,TRBJ2-1,TRBD2
CSVEVRLRGTDTQYF,TGCAGCGTTGAAGTTCGGCTGCGAGGGACAGATACACAGTATTTT,TRBV29-1,-,TRBJ2-3,TRBD1
CSVDPMTDTQYF,TGCAGCGTTGACCCCATGACAGATACGCAGTATTTT,TRBV29-1,-,TRBJ2-3,-
CSSSLKTGGLRVLSF,TGTTCCAGCAGTTTAAAAACAGGGGGGTTGCGCGTCCTGAGTTTC,TRBV12-3/TRBV12-4,-,TRBJ2-6,TRBD1
CSVEGGGKNIQYF,TGCAGCGTTGAAGGCGGCGGCAAAAACATTCAGTACTTC,TRBV29-1,many,TRBJ2-4,-
CATSLPGRASYNEQFF,TGTGCCACCAGCCTCCCGGGGAGAGCTTCCTACAATGAGCAGTTCTTC,TRBV11-2,-,TRBJ2-1,-
CASNLTVTSGDSEQFF,TGTGCCAGCAACTTAACCGTGACTAGCGGGGACAGTGAGCAGTTCTTC,TRBV11-2,once,TRBJ2-1,TRBD2
CASSATGGFSKNIQHF,TGTGCCAGCAGTGCCACAGGGGGGTTCAGCAAAAACATTCAGCACTTC,TRBV6-1,-,TRBJ2-4,TRBD1
CASSVVSGFSTDTQYF,TGTGCCAGCAGCGTGGTAAGCGGTTTTAGCACAGATACGCAGTATTTT,TRBV7-8,once,TRBJ2-3,-
CSVGGKGLQESQYF,TGCAGCGTTGGTGGCAAGGGACTTCAAGAGAGCCAGTACTTC,TRBV29-1,few,TRBJ2-5,-
CSVDPVRFLREQLF,TGCAGCGTTGATCCAGTGAGGTTTTTGAGGGAACAGCTCTTC,TRBV29-1,once,TRBJ2-1,-
CASSQGDARSTQYF,TGTGCCAGTAGCCAAGGGGACGCCAGATCGACCCAGTACTTC,TRBV4-3,few,TRBJ2-5,-
CASNQEAGGPDTQYF,TGTGCTAGCAACCAAGAAGCGGGAGGGCCAGATACGCAGTATTTT,TRBV4-2,-,TRBJ2-3,TRBD2